Listed below are T cell receptor beta chains from one sample, sequenced in a study of Ad26.COV2.S vaccination and SARS-CoV-2 variants. The repertoire was sequenced with immunoSEQ multiplex PCR; TCRdb's copy has only in-frame clones and lacks some. This table holds 300,000 to 400,000 clones, roughly 90% found once. Sample: peripheral blood, taken in a trial of Ad26.COV2.S vaccine versus placebo. These receptors were obtained from a person aged 18-65 years who received the Ad26.COV2.S COVID-19 vaccine or a placebo. Each CDR3 is given without its conserved first and last residue. The D gene is left open where the match is weak. Rows give clone size only sometimes, using once, few, many, or a class for an expanded clone.

v_gene	d_gene	j_gene	abundance	CDR3aa
TRBV18	.	TRBJ1-6	.	ASSPVATGSPLH
TRBV28	.	TRBJ2-6	.	ASTLSGANVLT
TRBV29-1	.	TRBJ1-1	.	SVGQGRNTEAF
TRBV7-9	TRBD2	TRBJ2-3	.	ASSWLAGGLTDTQY
TRBV5-5	.	TRBJ2-1	.	ASSSVSGRNEQF
TRBV15	.	TRBJ1-5	.	ATSRDQRPNQPQH
TRBV19	TRBD1	TRBJ1-1	.	ASSIDRGYTEAF
TRBV15	TRBD1	TRBJ1-5	.	ATSGPGGSNQPQH
TRBV6-5	TRBD1	TRBJ1-2	.	ASSRDRGPYYGYT
TRBV5-5	.	TRBJ2-7	few	ASSLRLGVNTYEQY
TRBV6-2/TRBV6-3	TRBD2	TRBJ2-3	.	ASSTGAGVFTDTQY
TRBV5-4	TRBD2	TRBJ2-3	.	ASSRRAGAGADTQY
TRBV7-2	.	TRBJ2-3	once	ASSLFEGTRDTQY
TRBV14	TRBD1	TRBJ1-2	.	ASSQTPSGGAGGYT
TRBV27	TRBD1	TRBJ1-1	.	ASSSRQGRGAEAF
TRBV7-2	.	TRBJ1-2	.	ASSPENHPGEGHGYT
TRBV5-1	.	TRBJ1-2	.	ASSPERGSGYGYT
TRBV19	.	TRBJ1-4	.	ASSIVRGDEKLF
TRBV6-1	TRBD1	TRBJ1-4	.	ASSDGPGGAEEKLF
TRBV27	TRBD1	TRBJ2-1	.	ASTTRQGARNEQF
TRBV4-3	.	TRBJ1-4	once	ASSQMDGPNEKLF
TRBV6-4	TRBD2	TRBJ2-1	.	ASQLQGSGGGQQF
TRBV18	.	TRBJ2-5	once	ASSPGAQETQY
TRBV7-2	.	TRBJ1-3	.	ASSFGQASGNTIY
TRBV7-9	TRBD1	TRBJ2-3	.	ANRDRSTDTQY
TRBV2	TRBD1	TRBJ1-6	.	ASSGVGGYSSSPLH
TRBV19	.	TRBJ2-7	once	ASSWAAGKGSYEQY
TRBV7-8	.	TRBJ2-7	.	ASSSWAIKGAEQY
TRBV7-7	.	TRBJ2-1	.	ASSQTPASYNEQF
TRBV21-1	.	TRBJ2-1	.	ASSKAQESYNEQF
TRBV29-1	TRBD1	TRBJ1-2	.	SVYQGDRYGYT
TRBV4-3	.	TRBJ1-3	.	ASSQDRWNSGNTIY